These 24 T cell receptor beta chains share one sample of origin, sequenced in a study of shared clonotypes between healthy human individuals. The assay was immunoSEQ multiplex PCR, and TCRdb's table has in-frame clones only and misses some. The sample shows roughly 76,000 clones, 60% to 70% of them seen only once. Sequenced: memory CD8+ T cells sorted from blood. Subset specified: CD45RO+ cells pooled with CCR7-negative TemRA cells. The origin of the receptors is a man aged 25-45 years in good health.

This clone was seen a few times. V gene TRBV29-1 combines with J gene TRBJ2-2; D is undetermined. V was clipped by 1 base and J by 1 base, with 7 bases between them. The CDR3 length is 14 residues. Germline V lookup: CDR1 SQVTM, CDR2 ANQGSEA. The CDR3 reads CSVEGRKNTGELFF. CDR3 in DNA: TGCAGCGTTGAAGGTCGAAAGAACACCGGGGAGCTGTTTTTT.

The V call is TRBV6-1, the J call TRBJ2-5, with D perhaps matching TRBD1 or TRBD2 (5 bases each). V gave up 1 base and J gave up 4 bases, with 10 bases separating them. This CDR3 spans 14 amino acids. The germline gives CDR1 MNHNS, CDR2 SASEGT. The CDR3 nucleotides read TGTGCCAGCAGTGAAGGCGAGGGGCCAGAGACCCAGTACTTC. This translates into CASSEGEGPETQYF.

The J gene is TRBJ2-1, the V gene TRBV11-2; D not certain. V was trimmed by 1 base and J by 9 bases, leaving 4 bases between them. The CDR3 is 11 residues long. Germline V lookup: CDR1 SGHAT, CDR2 FQNNGV. CDR3 DNA sequence: TGTGCCAGCAGCTTAGTAGCTGAGCAGTTCTTC. Its protein product is CASSLVAEQFF.

This sequence joins TRBV6-1 and TRBJ1-2, with D possibly TRBD1 on 5 matching bases. The ends were cut back, 6 bases at V and 8 bases at J, with 16 bases in the middle. This CDR3 has 13 residues. Germline CDR1 MNHNS, CDR2 SASEGT. This CDR3 is CASSPGGEQGYTF. Here the CDR3 DNA reads TGTGCCAGCAGCCCCGGGGGGGAACAGGGCTACACCTTC.

This clone was picked up one time. V and J are TRBV7-9 and TRBJ2-7; D is undetermined. The germline gives CDR1 SEHNR, CDR2 FQNEAQ (reference sequence). The V end lost 6 bases, the J end lost 2 bases, and 20 bases lay between the germline ends. The length of the CDR3 is 16 residues. The DNA of the CDR3 is TGTGCCAGCAGATTATTTTTAGGAGAGAGAACCTACGAGCAGTACTTC. Protein sequence: CASRLFLGERTYEQYF.

This clone came up a few times. The chain is built from TRBV4-1 and TRBJ1-1; 8 bases agree with TRBD1. CDR3 length: 16 residues. In germline, CDR1 is MGHRA, CDR2 YSYEKL. V shed 0 bases, J shed 6 bases, and the junction held 9 bases outside the gene matches. In nucleotides, the CDR3 is TGCGCCAGCAGCCAAGAGGGGCAGGGGGCGCGGGCTGAAGCTTTCTTT. This gives the protein CASSQEGQGARAEAFF.

The CDR3 region is CASSYRGRQYEQYF. CDR3 in DNA: TGTGCCAGCAGTTACAGGGGGCGACAATACGAGCAGTACTTC. The chain uses TRBV6-6 and TRBJ2-7; 7 nucleotides align to TRBD1. Germline values: CDR1 MNHNY, CDR2 SVGAGI (reference sequence). Trimming at V came to 2 bases and at J to 4 bases, leaving 5 bases not matched to a gene. The CDR3 has 14 residues.

V is TRBV14 and J is TRBJ2-5; TRBD1 aligns across 7 bases. This CDR3 contains 17 residues. V lost 1 base and J lost 2; bases outside the gene matches: 10. In germline, CDR1 is SGHDN, CDR2 FVKESK. CDR3 DNA sequence: TGTGCCAGCAGCCAAGGACAACAGGGGTCTTGGCAAGAGACCCAGTACTTC. It encodes CASSQGQQGSWQETQYF.

The chain links TRBV28 to TRBJ1-2, with D perhaps TRBD1 (6 bases). Trimming shortened V by 6 bases and J by 9 bases, and 26 bases separated the two germline ends. This CDR3 is 16 amino acids long. Germline-derived CDR1 and CDR2 are MDHEN and SYDVKM. CDR3 nucleotide sequence: TGTGCCAGCAGCCCCCCCGGGGGACAAGGCCTCACGCGCTACACCTTC. Encoded protein: CASSPPGGQGLTRYTF.

The chain combines TRBV11-2 with TRBJ2-1; 10 bases agree with TRBD2. Germline CDR1 SGHAT, CDR2 FQNNGV. V shed 4 bases and J 8 bases; nucleotides not matched to a gene: 8. The CDR3 totals 15 residues. The CDR3 sequence is CASSSRPSGSDEQFF. DNA for the CDR3: TGTGCCAGCAGCTCGCGCCCTAGCGGGAGCGATGAGCAGTTCTTC.

This clone was seen more than once but under ten times. The V gene is TRBV25-1, the J gene TRBJ1-1; D is ambiguous. The CDR3 consists of 14 residues. Trimming took off 4 bases at V and 0 bases at J, with 9 bases between the two ends. The germline gives CDR1 MGHDK, CDR2 SYGVNS. Here the CDR3 DNA reads TGTGCCAGCAGTGCTTTCGATCTGAACACTGAAGCTTTCTTT. Translation gives CASSAFDLNTEAFF.

This clone was counted ten times or more. The chain combines TRBV2 with TRBJ2-2; TRBD1 agrees at 9 bases. The V gene's germline CDR1 is SNHLY and CDR2 FYNNEI. CDR3 size: 14 residues. V trimming: 4 bases; J trimming: 5 bases; junction bases outside the gene matches: 2. CDR3 sequence reads: CASSGTGETGELFF. The DNA for the CDR3 is TGTGCCAGCAGTGGGACAGGGGAGACCGGGGAGCTGTTTTTT.

This chain uses TRBV10-3 with TRBJ2-1; D is undetermined. This CDR3 is 13 amino acids long. Germline V gives CDR1 ENHRY, CDR2 SYGVKD. The V and J ends lost 6 bases and 7 bases respectively, with 13 bases between them. CDR3 DNA sequence: TGTGCCATCAGAGGCCTCCGGATAAATGAGCAGTTCTTC. As protein: CAIRGLRINEQFF.

This chain uses TRBV28 with TRBJ2-5; 7 nucleotides match TRBD1. CDR3 length equals 15 residues. J gave up 2 bases and V 5 bases, and 8 bases lay outside the gene matches. Germline loops: CDR1 MDHEN, CDR2 SYDVKM. CDR3 in amino acids: CASSPNRGRQETQYF. The DNA of the CDR3 is TGTGCCAGCAGTCCGAACAGGGGCCGGCAAGAGACCCAGTACTTC. The full variable domain, in which reference TRBV28 and TRBJ2-5 provide the parts outside the CDR3, is DVKVTQSSRYLVKRTGEKVFLECVQDMDHENMFWYRQDPGLGLRLIYFSYDVKMKEKGDIPEGYSVSREKKERFSLILESASTNQTSMYLCASSPNRGRQETQYFGPGTRLLVL.

The chain employs TRBV7-2 and TRBJ2-7; 10 positions match TRBD1. Germline CDR1 SGHTA, CDR2 FQGNSA. The ends lost 5 bases at V and 6 bases at J; junction bases unmatched: 19. CDR3 length: 18 amino acids. This CDR3 is CASSKDRGYLAASPEQYF. The DNA of the CDR3 is TGTGCCAGCAGCAAGGACAGGGGGTATCTAGCGGCGAGTCCCGAGCAGTACTTC. The complete variable domain, with remaining parts taken from reference TRBV7-2 and TRBJ2-7, reads GAGVSQSPSNKVTEKGKDVELRCDPISGHTALYWYRQSLGQGLEFLIYFQGNSAPDKSGLPSDRFSAERTGGSVSTLTIQRTQQEDSAVYLCASSKDRGYLAASPEQYFGPGTRLTVT.

Concerning this clone: The same CDR3 can be traced to other DNA sequences in this sample. The V call is TRBV5-6, the J call TRBJ1-1; no definite D call. The CDR3 extends over 13 amino acids. V shed 0 bases and J shed 1 base, with 4 bases lying between them. Germline V CDR1 and CDR2: SGHDT, YYEEEE. The CDR3 region is CASSLGGNTEAFF. In DNA, the CDR3 is TGTGCCAGCAGCTTGGGGGGGAACACTGAAGCTTTCTTT.

The V and J genes are TRBV6-4 and TRBJ2-1; 12 nucleotides agree with TRBD2. Germline V gene data show CDR1 as MRHNA and CDR2 as SNTAGT. The V and J ends lost 5 bases and 5 bases, in that order; junction bases with no gene match: 10. The CDR3 consists of 17 residues. DNA of the CDR3: TGTGCCAGCAGTCTTAGTCCGGGACTAGCGGGCCACAATGAGCAGTTCTTC. It yields the protein CASSLSPGLAGHNEQFF.

The DNA for the CDR3 is TGTGCTAGTGGCCTAGGACAGGGCCAAGAGACCCAGTACTTC. It yields the protein CASGLGQGQETQYF. The chain uses TRBV12-5 and TRBJ2-5; 8 nucleotides align to TRBD1. The CDR3 consists of 14 residues. Losses at the gene ends were 6 bases for V and 1 base for J; bases not matched to a gene: 4. The germline V gene encodes CDR1 LGHNT and CDR2 FRNRAP. The entire variable domain, with the rest obtained from reference TRBV12-5 and TRBJ2-5, is as follows: DARVTQTPRHKVTEMGQEVTMRCQPILGHNTVFWYRQTMMQGLELLAYFRNRAPLDDSGMPKDRFSAEMPDATLATLKIQPSEPRDSAVYFCASGLGQGQETQYFGPGTRLLVL.

The chain is built from TRBV28 and TRBJ2-2, with D unresolved. Germline loops: CDR1 MDHEN, CDR2 SYDVKM. The germline V and J ends were trimmed by 3 bases and 6 bases, with 5 bases remaining between them. The length of the CDR3 is 12 residues. In DNA form, the CDR3 reads TGTGCCAGCAGTTTCGGGTCCGGGGAGCTGTTTTTT. The encoded protein is CASSFGSGELFF.

The chain combines TRBV28 with TRBJ2-7; D is unresolved. Germline CDR1 reads MDHEN; CDR2 reads SYDVKM. The CDR3 covers 15 residues. V was cut by 0 bases and J by 6 bases, with 15 bases left in between. The DNA of the CDR3 is TGTGCCAGCAGTTTATGGGGGTCGGGTGATGGCGAGCAGTACTTC. Its protein product is CASSLWGSGDGEQYF.

This sequence joins TRBV5-1 and TRBJ2-7, with 12 bases that match TRBD2. The CDR3 consists of 15 residues. CDR1 and CDR2 from the germline V gene are SGHRS and YFSETQ. V lost 2 bases, J lost 3 bases, and 3 bases stayed unmatched. CDR3 nucleotides: TGCGCCAGCAGCTTCCTAGCGGGAGGGGGCTACGAGCAGTACTTC. Protein product: CASSFLAGGGYEQYF.

The chain has TRBV30 and TRBJ1-1, with a weak D call TRBD1 (5 bases). The germline CDR1 and CDR2 sequences are GTSNPN and SVGIG (reference sequence). Deletions cut 0 bases from V and 1 base from J, with 6 bases between. The CDR3 is 13 amino acids. CDR3 in DNA: TGTGCCTGGAGTGTAGACAGGAACACTGAAGCTTTCTTT. It yields the protein CAWSVDRNTEAFF.

To note about this clone: With a much larger clone just one base away, this may be a read error. The CDR3 nucleotides are TGTGCCAGCAGCCCTACAGGTCTCACTGAAGATTTCTTT. It encodes CASSPTGLTEDFF. The rearrangement uses TRBV6-4 and TRBJ1-1; TRBD1 might be the D (5 bases). The germline V gene encodes CDR1 MRHNA and CDR2 SNTAGT. This CDR3 is 13 amino acids long.

A few counts support this clone. The chain joins TRBV7-5 to TRBJ2-1; the table's D gene call, TRBD2, was not cross checked with the DNA. TRBV7-5 is a pseudogene locus. The CDR3 has 15 amino acids. CDR3 in amino acids: CASSPPDAGANEQFF. The CDR3, as DNA: TGTGCCAGCAGTCCACCGGACGCGGGAGCTAATGAGCAGTTCTTC.